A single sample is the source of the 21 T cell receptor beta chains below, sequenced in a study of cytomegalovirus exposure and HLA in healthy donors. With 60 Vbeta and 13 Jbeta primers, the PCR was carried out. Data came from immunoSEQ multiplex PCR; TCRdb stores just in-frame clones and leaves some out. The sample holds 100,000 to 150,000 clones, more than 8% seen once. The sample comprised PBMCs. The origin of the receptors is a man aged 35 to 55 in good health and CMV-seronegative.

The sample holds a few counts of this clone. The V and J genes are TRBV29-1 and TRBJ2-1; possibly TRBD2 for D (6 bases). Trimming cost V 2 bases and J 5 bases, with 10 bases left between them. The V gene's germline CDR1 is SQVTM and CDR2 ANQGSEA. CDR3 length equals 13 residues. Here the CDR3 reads CSVELAPNNEQFF. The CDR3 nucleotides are TGCAGCGTTGAACTAGCGCCGAACAATGAGCAGTTCTTC.

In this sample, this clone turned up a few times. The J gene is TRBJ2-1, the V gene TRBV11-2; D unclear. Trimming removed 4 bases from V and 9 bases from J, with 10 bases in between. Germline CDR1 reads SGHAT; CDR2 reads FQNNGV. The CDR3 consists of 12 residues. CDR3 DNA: TGTGCCAGCAGCTCTAGGAAGCTTGAGCAGTTCTTC. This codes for CASSSRKLEQFF.

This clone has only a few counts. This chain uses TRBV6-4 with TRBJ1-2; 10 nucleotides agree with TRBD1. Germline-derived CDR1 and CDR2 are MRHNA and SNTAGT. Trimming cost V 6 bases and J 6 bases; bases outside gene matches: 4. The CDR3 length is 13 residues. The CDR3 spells CASRPGQGNGYTF. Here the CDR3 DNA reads TGTGCCAGCAGACCGGGACAGGGGAATGGCTACACCTTC.

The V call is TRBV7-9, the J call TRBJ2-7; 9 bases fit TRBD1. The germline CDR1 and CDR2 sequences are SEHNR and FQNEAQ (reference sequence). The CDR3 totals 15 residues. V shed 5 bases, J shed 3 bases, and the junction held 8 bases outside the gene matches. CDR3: CASSPRGTGNYEQYF. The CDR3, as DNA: TGTGCCAGCAGCCCGAGGGGGACAGGGAACTACGAGCAGTACTTC.

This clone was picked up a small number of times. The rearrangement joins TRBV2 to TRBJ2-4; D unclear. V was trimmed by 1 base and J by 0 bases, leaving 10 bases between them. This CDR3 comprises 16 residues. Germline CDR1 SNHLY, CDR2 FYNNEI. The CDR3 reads CASSEVSPLAKNIQYF. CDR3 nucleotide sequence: TGTGCCAGCAGTGAAGTGAGTCCCTTAGCCAAAAACATTCAGTACTTC.

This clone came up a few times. DNA of the CDR3: TGTGCCAGCGGAGGGGGGTCTTGGCGGGGGCCCCATACGCAGTATTTT. Amino acid sequence: CASGGGSWRGPHTQYF. The rearrangement joins TRBV7-9 to TRBJ2-3; a weak D match, TRBD2 (7 bases). Germline V gene sequence: CDR1 SEHNR, CDR2 FQNEAQ (reference sequence). The CDR3 runs to 16 residues. V lost 8 bases and J lost 7, with 25 bases in between. Full variable domain (missing parts from reference TRBV7-9 and TRBJ2-3): DTGVSQNPRHKITKRGQNVTFRCDPISEHNRLYWYRQTLGQGPEFLTYFQNEAQLEKSRLLSDRFSAERPKGSFSTLEIQRTEQGDSAMYLCASGGGSWRGPHTQYFGPGTRLTVL.

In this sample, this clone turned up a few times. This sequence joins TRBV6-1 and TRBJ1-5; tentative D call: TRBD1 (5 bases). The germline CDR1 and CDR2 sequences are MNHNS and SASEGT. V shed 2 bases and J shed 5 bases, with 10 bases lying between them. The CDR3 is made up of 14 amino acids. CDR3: CASSERDFYQPQHF. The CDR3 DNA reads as TGTGCCAGCAGTGAACGGGACTTTTATCAGCCCCAGCATTTT.

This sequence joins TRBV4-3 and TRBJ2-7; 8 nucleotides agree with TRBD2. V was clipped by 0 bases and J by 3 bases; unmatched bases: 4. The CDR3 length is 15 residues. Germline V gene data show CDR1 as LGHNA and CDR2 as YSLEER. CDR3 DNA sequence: TGCGCCAGCAGCCAAGACAGCGGGGGCCGCTACGAGCAGTACTTC. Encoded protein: CASSQDSGGRYEQYF.

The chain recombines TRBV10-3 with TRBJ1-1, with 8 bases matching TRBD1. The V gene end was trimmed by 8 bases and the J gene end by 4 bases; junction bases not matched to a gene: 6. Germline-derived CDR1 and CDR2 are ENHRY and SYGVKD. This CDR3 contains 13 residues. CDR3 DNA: TGTGCCATCGGGGACAGGCGTTCCACTGAAGCTTTCTTT. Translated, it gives CAIGDRRSTEAFF.

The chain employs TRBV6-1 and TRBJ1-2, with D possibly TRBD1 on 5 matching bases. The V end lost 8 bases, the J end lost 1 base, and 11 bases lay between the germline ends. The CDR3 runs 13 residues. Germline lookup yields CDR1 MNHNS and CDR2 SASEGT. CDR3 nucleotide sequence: TGTGCCAGCTCCGGGGGGAGTAACTATGGCTACACCTTC. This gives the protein CASSGGSNYGYTF.

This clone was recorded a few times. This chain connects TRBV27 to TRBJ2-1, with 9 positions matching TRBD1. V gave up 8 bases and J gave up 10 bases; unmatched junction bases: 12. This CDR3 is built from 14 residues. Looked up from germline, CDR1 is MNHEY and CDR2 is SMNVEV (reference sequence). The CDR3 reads CASFPGQGLREQFF. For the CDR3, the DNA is TGTGCCAGCTTCCCGGGACAGGGCTTAAGGGAGCAGTTCTTC.

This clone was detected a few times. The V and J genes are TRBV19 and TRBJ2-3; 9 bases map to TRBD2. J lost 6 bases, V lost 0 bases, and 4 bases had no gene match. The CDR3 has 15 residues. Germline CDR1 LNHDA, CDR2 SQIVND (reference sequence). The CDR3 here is CASSIEAGGWDTQYF. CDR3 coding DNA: TGTGCCAGTAGTATAGAGGCGGGGGGGTGGGATACGCAGTATTTT.

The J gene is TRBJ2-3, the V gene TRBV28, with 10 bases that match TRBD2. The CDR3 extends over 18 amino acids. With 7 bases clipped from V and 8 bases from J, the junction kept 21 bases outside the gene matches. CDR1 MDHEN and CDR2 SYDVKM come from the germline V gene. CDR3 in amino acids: CASTSGRIAGGHVGTQYF. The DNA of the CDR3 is TGTGCCAGCACCTCCGGGCGTATAGCGGGGGGCCATGTCGGTACGCAGTATTTT.

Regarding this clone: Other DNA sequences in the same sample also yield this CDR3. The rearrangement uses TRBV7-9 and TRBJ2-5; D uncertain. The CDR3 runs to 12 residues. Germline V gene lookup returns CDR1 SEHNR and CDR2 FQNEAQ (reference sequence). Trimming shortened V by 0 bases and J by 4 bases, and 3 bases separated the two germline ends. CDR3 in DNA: TGTGCCAGCAGCTTAGCCGGAGAGACCCAGTACTTC. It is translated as CASSLAGETQYF.

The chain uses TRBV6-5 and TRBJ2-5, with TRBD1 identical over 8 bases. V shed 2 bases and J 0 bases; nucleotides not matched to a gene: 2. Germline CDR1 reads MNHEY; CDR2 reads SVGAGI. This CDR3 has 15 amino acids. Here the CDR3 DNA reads TGTGCCAGCAGTTACCGGGACAGGTACCAAGAGACCCAGTACTTC. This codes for CASSYRDRYQETQYF.

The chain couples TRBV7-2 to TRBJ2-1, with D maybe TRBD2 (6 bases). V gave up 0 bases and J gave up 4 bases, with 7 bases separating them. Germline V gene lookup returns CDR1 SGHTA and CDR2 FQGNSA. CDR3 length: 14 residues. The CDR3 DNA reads TGTGCCAGCAGCTTAGCGGGGGGTTACAATGAGCAGTTCTTC. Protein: CASSLAGGYNEQFF.

The CDR3 DNA reads TGTGCCAGCAGTTTAGACAGGGGGAACAAGTACTTC. It yields the protein CASSLDRGNKYF. V and J are TRBV27 and TRBJ2-7, with 9 bases that match TRBD1. Trimming at V came to 2 bases and at J to 11 bases, leaving 4 bases not matched to a gene. The CDR3 is 12 residues long. CDR1 is MNHEY, CDR2 SMNVEV, per germline (reference sequence).

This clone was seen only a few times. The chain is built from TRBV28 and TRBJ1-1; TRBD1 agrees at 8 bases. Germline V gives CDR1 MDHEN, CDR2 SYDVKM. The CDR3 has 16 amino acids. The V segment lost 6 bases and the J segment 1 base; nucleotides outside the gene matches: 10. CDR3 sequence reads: CASSERQGAGNTEAFF. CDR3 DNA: TGTGCCAGCAGCGAACGTCAGGGGGCTGGGAACACTGAAGCTTTCTTT.

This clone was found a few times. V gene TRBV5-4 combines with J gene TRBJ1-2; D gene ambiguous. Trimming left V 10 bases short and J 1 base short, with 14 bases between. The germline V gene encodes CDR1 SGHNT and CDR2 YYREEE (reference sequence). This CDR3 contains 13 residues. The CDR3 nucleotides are TGTGCCTCAAAGCCTGGGCTTAACTATGGCTACACCTTC. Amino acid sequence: CASKPGLNYGYTF. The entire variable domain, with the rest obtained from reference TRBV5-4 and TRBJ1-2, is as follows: ETGVTQSPTHLIKTRGQQVTLRCSSQSGHNTVSWYQQALGQGPQFIFQYYREEENGRGNFPPRFSGLQFPNYSSELNVNALELDDSALYLCASKPGLNYGYTFGSGTRLTVV.

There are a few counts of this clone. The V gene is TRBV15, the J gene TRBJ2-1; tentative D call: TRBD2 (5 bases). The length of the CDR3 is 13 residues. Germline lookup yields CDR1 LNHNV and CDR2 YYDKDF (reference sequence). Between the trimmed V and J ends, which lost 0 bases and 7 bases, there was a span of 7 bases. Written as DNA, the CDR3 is TGTGCCACCAGCAGAGATCGGGGAAATGAGCAGTTCTTC. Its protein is CATSRDRGNEQFF.

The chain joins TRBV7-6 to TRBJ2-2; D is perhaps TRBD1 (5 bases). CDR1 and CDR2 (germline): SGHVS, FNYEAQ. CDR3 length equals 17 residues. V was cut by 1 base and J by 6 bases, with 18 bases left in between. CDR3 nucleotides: TGTGCCAGCAGCTTAGATGGTGGGGCAGCTTATCCCGGGGAGCTGTTTTTT. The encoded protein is CASSLDGGAAYPGELFF.